Below are 19 T cell receptor beta chains sequenced from a single sample in a study of blood T cell repertoires in COVID-19. The data were produced by immunoSEQ multiplex PCR, yet TCRdb's version contains in-frame clones alone and is incomplete. The profile shows 95,000 to 100,000 clones, under 90% of them singletons. The sequencing input was peripheral blood. All receptors derive from a human donor in a cohort sampled during active COVID-19.

Details on this clone: Additional DNA sequences in this sample encode the identical CDR3. The J gene is TRBJ1-1, the V gene TRBV28, with D unresolved. Germline V gene data show CDR1 as MDHEN and CDR2 as SYDVKM. The CDR3 covers 12 residues. Between the trimmed V and J ends, which lost 3 bases and 3 bases, there was a span of 5 bases. The CDR3 DNA reads TGTGCCAGCAGTTTTGGAGACACTGAAGCTTTCTTT. Translated: CASSFGDTEAFF.

DNA for the CDR3: TGTGCCAGCAGCTTAGCGGGTTTGGGCCCAGTGGCTAAAGCTTTCTTT. Its protein product is CASSLAGLGPVAKAFF. This chain connects TRBV7-9 to TRBJ1-1, with unresolved D. Germline V CDR1 and CDR2: SEHNR, FQNEAQ (reference sequence). The CDR3 loop spans 16 amino acids. Trimming took 0 bases from V and 9 from J, leaving 20 bases between them. Complete variable domain (other parts from reference TRBV7-9 and TRBJ1-1): DTGVSQNPRHKITKRGQNVTFRCDPISEHNRLYWYRQTLGQGPEFLTYFQNEAQLEKSRLLSDRFSAERPKGSFSTLEIQRTEQGDSAMYLCASSLAGLGPVAKAFFGQGTRLTVV.

V and J are TRBV6-5 and TRBJ2-7, with TRBD2 as a possible D gene (6 bases). Per the germline V gene, CDR1 is MNHEY and CDR2 is SVGAGI. V lost 6 bases, J lost 4 bases, and 16 bases lay in between. The CDR3 has 14 residues. The CDR3: CASSTPAEGYEQYF. CDR3 bases: TGTGCCAGCAGCACCCCCGCGGAGGGGTACGAGCAGTACTTC.

The chain recombines TRBV18 with TRBJ2-7; tentatively, D is TRBD1 (5 bases). Germline loops: CDR1 KGHSH, CDR2 LQKENI. Trimming pared 2 bases from V and 3 bases from J, leaving 14 bases between. The CDR3 spans 15 residues. The CDR3: CASSPGEQDRYEQYF. The CDR3, as DNA: TGTGCCAGCTCACCAGGGGAACAGGATCGCTACGAGCAGTACTTC.

The V call is TRBV15, the J call TRBJ1-2; D is possibly TRBD1 (6 bases). This CDR3 comprises 16 residues. Trimming took off 6 bases at V and 4 bases at J, with 21 bases between the two ends. Per the germline V gene, CDR1 is LNHNV and CDR2 is YYDKDF (reference sequence). CDR3 nucleotides: TGTGCCACCAGTCCCAGCGGGGGGGCGGTTGCCTATGGCTACACCTTC. Its protein is CATSPSGGAVAYGYTF.

The V call is TRBV5-1, the J call TRBJ1-2; 8 bases match TRBD1. Germline V gene data show CDR1 as SGHRS and CDR2 as YFSETQ. V was pared by 4 bases and J by 4 bases, with 6 bases of the junction left unmatched. This CDR3 comprises 14 residues. In DNA, the CDR3 is TGCGCCAGCAGCACCGGGGACAGGAGCTATGGCTACACCTTC. Its translation is CASSTGDRSYGYTF.

This sequence joins TRBV11-2 and TRBJ1-6; no clear D gene. Germline values: CDR1 SGHAT, CDR2 FQNNGV. CDR3 size: 17 residues. V lost 2 bases to trimming and J lost 7 bases, with 18 bases between them. The DNA of the CDR3 is TGTGCCAGCAGCTTAACCCCTACTCCCCGAATGAATTCACCCCTCCACTTT. Encoded protein: CASSLTPTPRMNSPLHF.

The V call is TRBV28, the J call TRBJ1-5; perhaps TRBD1 as D (6 bases). From germline, CDR1 is MDHEN and CDR2 SYDVKM. V lost 6 bases and J lost 4, with 19 bases in between. This CDR3 region has 16 residues. CDR3 sequence reads: CASRQGVWQGNQPQHF. In nucleotides, the CDR3 is TGTGCCAGCAGACAAGGGGTCTGGCAGGGGAATCAGCCCCAGCATTTT.

The V call is TRBV5-1, the J call TRBJ2-1; D might be TRBD2 (5 bases). The CDR3 consists of 15 residues. From germline, CDR1 is SGHRS and CDR2 YFSETQ. Between the trimmed V and J ends, which lost 0 bases and 3 bases, there was a span of 10 bases. CDR3 sequence (DNA): TGCGCCAGCAGCTTGGTTACAGCGGACTACAATGAGCAGTTCTTC. It is translated as CASSLVTADYNEQFF.

The gene calls are TRBV18 and TRBJ2-7; possibly TRBD1 for D (6 bases). The CDR3 runs to 16 residues. Germline V gene sequence: CDR1 KGHSH, CDR2 LQKENI. V lost 0 bases, J lost 2 bases, and 14 bases lay in between. Here the CDR3 reads CASSPPGSQGTYEQYF. The CDR3 DNA reads as TGTGCCAGCTCACCACCCGGATCACAGGGAACCTACGAGCAGTACTTC.

This clone was found a few times. The genes are TRBV5-4 and TRBJ2-7; TRBD1 is a possible D gene (6 bases). The CDR3 is made up of 14 amino acids. Germline V gives CDR1 SGHNT, CDR2 YYREEE (reference sequence). V was trimmed by 4 bases and J by 7 bases, leaving 18 bases between them. CDR3 DNA: TGTGCCAGCAGCCCCACCGGGACACCTAAAGAGCAGTACTTC. This codes for CASSPTGTPKEQYF.

To note about this clone: One junction end disagrees with the germline gene, perhaps due to a read error. The chain uses TRBV5-6 and TRBJ2-5; maybe TRBD1 (6 bases). The germline CDR1 and CDR2 sequences are SGHDT and YYEEEE. There are 13 residues in the CDR3. The CDR3 loop reads CASSKGQQETQYF. The DNA for the CDR3 is TGTGCCAGCAGCAAAGGACAGCAAGAGACTCAGTACTTC.

The chain couples TRBV18 to TRBJ1-2, with D perhaps matching TRBD1 (6 bases). The CDR3 is 14 amino acids. Germline-derived CDR1 and CDR2 are KGHSH and LQKENI. V lost 4 bases and J lost 5, with 14 bases in between. The CDR3 nucleotides are TGTGCCAGCTCACGAGACAGGAACTTTTATGGCTACACCTTC. Its translation: CASSRDRNFYGYTF.

The chain joins TRBV21-1 to TRBJ1-3; the D call in the table, TRBD1, was not verified against the DNA. TRBV21-1 corresponds to a pseudogene. The CDR3 runs 17 residues. The CDR3 here is CASSKTCRGQKDNTIYF. The CDR3 bases are TGTGCCAGCAGCAAGACATGCAGGGGACAGAAGGATAACACCATATATTTT.

In DNA form, the CDR3 reads TGTGCCAGCAGTTGGACGGGCGGGGGTCAGCCCCAGCATTTT. Translating gives CASSWTGGGQPQHF. The chain links TRBV6-2 or TRBV6-3 to TRBJ1-5, with D possibly matching TRBD1 (5 bases). Germline CDR1 is MNHEY and CDR2 is SVGEGT. The length of the CDR3 is 14 residues. The germline V and J ends were trimmed by 4 bases and 6 bases, with 13 bases remaining between them.

This chain joins TRBV12-3 or TRBV12-4 and TRBJ2-2; D not resolved. The V end lost 1 base, the J end lost 6 bases, and 6 bases lay between the germline ends. The CDR3 sequence is 13 residues long. The CDR3 here is CASSLGRSGELFF. CDR3 DNA sequence: TGTGCCAGCAGTTTAGGGCGGTCCGGGGAGCTGTTTTTT.

The chain recombines TRBV4-3 with TRBJ1-5; 7 nucleotides line up with TRBD1. The CDR3 spans 15 residues. Germline trimming cut 0 bases from V and 7 bases from J; bases unmatched to any gene: 6. In germline, CDR1 is LGHNA, CDR2 YSLEER. CDR3 nucleotide sequence: TGCGCCAGCAGCCAAGATCCAGGGGGAGGACAGCCCCAGCATTTT. Residues: CASSQDPGGGQPQHF.

This rearrangement joins TRBV6-2 or TRBV6-3 to TRBJ2-7; 11 positions match TRBD2. The germline CDR1 and CDR2 sequences are MNHEY and SVGEGT. V lost 4 bases to trimming and J lost 3 bases; unmatched junction nucleotides: 8. The CDR3 has 16 residues. As DNA, the CDR3 is TGTGCCAGCAGTTCACTACTAGCGGGAGCCGGCTACGAGCAGTACTTC. It translates to CASSSLLAGAGYEQYF.

The gene calls are TRBV18 and TRBJ1-3; D gene unclear. Between the trimmed V and J ends, which lost 3 bases and 5 bases, there was a span of 8 bases. The CDR3 length is 13 residues. Germline V lookup: CDR1 KGHSH, CDR2 LQKENI. CDR3 in amino acids: CASSPSVRNTIYF. CDR3 in DNA: TGTGCCAGCTCACCGAGCGTCAGAAACACCATATATTTT.